The following is a TCR beta chain sequence with its context. PCR used 60 Vbeta primers and 13 Jbeta primers. Some clones are missing from TCRdb's copy, which holds only in-frame ones; the method was immunoSEQ multiplex PCR. This table has around 92,000 clones, around 80% appearing once. The entry originates in a study of cytomegalovirus exposure and HLA in healthy donors. The V end was cut by 1 base, the J end by 2 bases, with 5 bases between. Germline CDR1 KGHSH, CDR2 LQKENI. This CDR3 spans 13 amino acids. The chain joins TRBV18 to TRBJ2-5; D not certain. The sequence was collected from a man in his late teens or twenties in good health and CMV-seronegative. Sequenced: PBMCs. The DNA for the CDR3 is TGTGCCAGCTCACCACACCGGCAAGAGACCCAGTACTTC. Its translation: CASSPHRQETQYF.